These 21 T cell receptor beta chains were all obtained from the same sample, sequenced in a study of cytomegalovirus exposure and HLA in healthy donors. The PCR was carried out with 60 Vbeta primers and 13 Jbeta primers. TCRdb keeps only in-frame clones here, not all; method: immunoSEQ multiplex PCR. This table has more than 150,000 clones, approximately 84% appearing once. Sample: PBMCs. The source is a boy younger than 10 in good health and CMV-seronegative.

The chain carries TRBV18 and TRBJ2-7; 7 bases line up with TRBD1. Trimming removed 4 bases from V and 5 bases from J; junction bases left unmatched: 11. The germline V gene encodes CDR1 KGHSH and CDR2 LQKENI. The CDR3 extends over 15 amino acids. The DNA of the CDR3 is TGTGCCAGCTCACGCTCCCGGGACAGACTTCACGAGCAGTACTTC. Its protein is CASSRSRDRLHEQYF.

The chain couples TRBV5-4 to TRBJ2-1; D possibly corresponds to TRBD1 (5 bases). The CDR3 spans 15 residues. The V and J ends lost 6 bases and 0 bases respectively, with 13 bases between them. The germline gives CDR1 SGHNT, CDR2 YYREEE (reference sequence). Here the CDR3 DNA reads TGTGCCAGCACCCCTGGGGCAGACTCCTACAATGAGCAGTTCTTC. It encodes CASTPGADSYNEQFF.

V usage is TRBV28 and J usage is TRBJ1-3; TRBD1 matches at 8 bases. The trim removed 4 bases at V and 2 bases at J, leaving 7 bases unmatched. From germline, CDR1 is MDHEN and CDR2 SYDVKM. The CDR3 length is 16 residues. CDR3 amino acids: CASSSTDRAPGNTIYF. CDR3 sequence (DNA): TGTGCCAGCAGTTCTACGGACAGGGCGCCTGGAAACACCATATATTTT.

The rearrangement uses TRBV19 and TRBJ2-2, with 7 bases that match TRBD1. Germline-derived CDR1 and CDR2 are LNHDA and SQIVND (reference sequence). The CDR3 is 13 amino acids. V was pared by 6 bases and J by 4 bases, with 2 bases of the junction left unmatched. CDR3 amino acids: CASSQGVTGELFF. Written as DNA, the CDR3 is TGTGCCAGTAGCCAGGGGGTCACCGGGGAGCTGTTTTTT. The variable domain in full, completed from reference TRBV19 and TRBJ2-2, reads DGGITQSPKYLFRKEGQNVTLSCEQNLNHDAMYWYRQDPGQGLRLIYYSQIVNDFQKGDIAEGYSVSREKKESFPLTVTSAQKNPTAFYLCASSQGVTGELFFGEGSRLTVL.

Written as DNA, the CDR3 is TGTGCCTGGGGGGACAGGGAGTTATCCTACGAGCAGTACTTC. It encodes CAWGDRELSYEQYF. The chain employs TRBV30 and TRBJ2-5, with 9 positions matching TRBD1. The closer fit of TRBJ2-7 to the DNA end suggests the J call may be wrong. From germline, CDR1 is GTSNPN and CDR2 SVGIG (reference sequence). CDR3 length: 14 residues.

Here the CDR3 DNA reads TGTGCCAGCAGCTTGGGTGCGGGGGAGACCCAGTACTTC. Its translation is CASSLGAGETQYF. This rearrangement joins TRBV5-4 to TRBJ2-5; tentative D call: TRBD2 (6 bases). The CDR3 loop spans 13 amino acids. Germline V gives CDR1 SGHNT, CDR2 YYREEE (reference sequence). Trimming pared 0 bases from V and 5 bases from J, leaving 8 bases between.

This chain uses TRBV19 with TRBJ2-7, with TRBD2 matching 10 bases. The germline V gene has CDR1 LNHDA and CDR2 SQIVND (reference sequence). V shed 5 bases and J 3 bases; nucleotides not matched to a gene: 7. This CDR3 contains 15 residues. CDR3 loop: CASSAGRTSGYEQYF. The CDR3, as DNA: TGTGCCAGTAGTGCCGGCAGGACTAGCGGCTACGAGCAGTACTTC.

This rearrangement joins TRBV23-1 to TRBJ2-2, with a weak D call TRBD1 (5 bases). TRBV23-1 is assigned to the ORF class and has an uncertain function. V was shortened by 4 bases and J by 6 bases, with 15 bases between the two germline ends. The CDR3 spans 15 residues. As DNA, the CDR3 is TGCGCCAGCAGTCTTGGCAGGGTGCCGCCCGGGGAGCTGTTTTTT. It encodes CASSLGRVPPGELFF.

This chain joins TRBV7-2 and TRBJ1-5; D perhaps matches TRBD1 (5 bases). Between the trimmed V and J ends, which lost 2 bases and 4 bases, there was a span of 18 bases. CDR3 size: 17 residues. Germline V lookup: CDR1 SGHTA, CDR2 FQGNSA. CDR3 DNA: TGTGCCAGCAGCTTATACGGGGAGGGGCCGGGAAATCAGCCCCAGCATTTT. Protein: CASSLYGEGPGNQPQHF.

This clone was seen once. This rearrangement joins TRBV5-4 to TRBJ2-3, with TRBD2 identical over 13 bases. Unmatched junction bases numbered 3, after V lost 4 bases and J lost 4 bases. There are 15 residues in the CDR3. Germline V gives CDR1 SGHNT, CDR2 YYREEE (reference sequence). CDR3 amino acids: CASSRTSGSADTQYF. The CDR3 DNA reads TGTGCCAGCAGCAGGACTAGCGGGAGTGCAGATACGCAGTATTTT.

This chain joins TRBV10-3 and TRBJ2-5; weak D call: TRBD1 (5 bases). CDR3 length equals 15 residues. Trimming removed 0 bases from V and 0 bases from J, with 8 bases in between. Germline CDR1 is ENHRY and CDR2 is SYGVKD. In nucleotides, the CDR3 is TGTGCCATCAGTGAGTCAGGGGCAGACCAAGAGACCCAGTACTTC. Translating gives CAISESGADQETQYF.

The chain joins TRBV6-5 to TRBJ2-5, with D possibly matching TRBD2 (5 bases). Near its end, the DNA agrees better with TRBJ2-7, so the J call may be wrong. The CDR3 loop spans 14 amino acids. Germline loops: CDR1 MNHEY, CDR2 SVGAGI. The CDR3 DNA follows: TGTGCCAGCAGTTACAGCGGCGGTCTAGCCGAGCAGTACTTC. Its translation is CASSYSGGLAEQYF.

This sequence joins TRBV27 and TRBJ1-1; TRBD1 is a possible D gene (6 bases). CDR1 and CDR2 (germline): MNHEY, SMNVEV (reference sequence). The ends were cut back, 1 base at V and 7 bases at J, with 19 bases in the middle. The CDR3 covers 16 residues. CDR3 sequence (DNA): TGTGCCAGCAGTTTATATGGGGTGAACAGGGAAGGTGAAGCTTTCTTT. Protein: CASSLYGVNREGEAFF.

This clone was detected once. The CDR3 DNA follows: TGTGCCAGCAGCTTAGGGGTAGAACAGGGGATCTCCTACGAGCAGTACTTC. Amino acid sequence: CASSLGVEQGISYEQYF. The gene calls are TRBV5-4 and TRBJ2-7; 7 positions match TRBD1. V was clipped by 2 bases and J by 0 bases; unmatched bases: 11. CDR3 length equals 17 residues. Looked up from germline, CDR1 is SGHNT and CDR2 is YYREEE (reference sequence).

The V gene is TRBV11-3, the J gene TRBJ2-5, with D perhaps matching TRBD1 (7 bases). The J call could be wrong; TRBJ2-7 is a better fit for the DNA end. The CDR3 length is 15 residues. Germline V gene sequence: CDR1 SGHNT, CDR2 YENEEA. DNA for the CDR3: TGTGCCAGCAGCCAGAGGGGCAGGGGGGCCTACGAGCAGTACTTC. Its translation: CASSQRGRGAYEQYF.

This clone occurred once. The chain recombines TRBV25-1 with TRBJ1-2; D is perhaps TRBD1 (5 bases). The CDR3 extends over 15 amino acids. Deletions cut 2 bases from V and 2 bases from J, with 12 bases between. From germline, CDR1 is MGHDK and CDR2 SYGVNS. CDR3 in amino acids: CASSEGAGFNYGYTF. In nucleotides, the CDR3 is TGTGCCAGCAGTGAAGGAGCAGGGTTCAACTATGGCTACACCTTC.

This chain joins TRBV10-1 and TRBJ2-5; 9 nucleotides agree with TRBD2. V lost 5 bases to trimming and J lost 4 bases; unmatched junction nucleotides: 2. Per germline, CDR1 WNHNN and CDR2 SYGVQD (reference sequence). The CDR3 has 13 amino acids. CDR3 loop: CASSLTSGETQYF. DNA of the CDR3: TGCGCCAGCAGTTTGACTAGCGGAGAGACCCAGTACTTC.

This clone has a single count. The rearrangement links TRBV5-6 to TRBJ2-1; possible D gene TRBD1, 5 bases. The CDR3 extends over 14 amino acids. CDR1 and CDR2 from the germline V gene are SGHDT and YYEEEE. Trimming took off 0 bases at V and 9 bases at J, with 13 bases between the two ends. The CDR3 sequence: CASSLGPGASEQFF. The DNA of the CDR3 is TGTGCCAGCAGCTTGGGTCCTGGGGCGAGTGAGCAGTTCTTC.

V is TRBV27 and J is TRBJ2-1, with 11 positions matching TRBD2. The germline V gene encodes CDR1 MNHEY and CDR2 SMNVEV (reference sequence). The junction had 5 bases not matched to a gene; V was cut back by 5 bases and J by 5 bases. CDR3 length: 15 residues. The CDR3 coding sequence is TGTGCCAGCAGTCTCGGGACTAGCGGAAACAATGAGCAGTTCTTC. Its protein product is CASSLGTSGNNEQFF.

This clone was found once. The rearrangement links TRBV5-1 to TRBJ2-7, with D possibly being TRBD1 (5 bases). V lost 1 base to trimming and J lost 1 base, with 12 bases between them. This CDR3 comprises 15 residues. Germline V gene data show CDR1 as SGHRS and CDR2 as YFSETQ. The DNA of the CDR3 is TGCGCCAGCAGCTTGAAAGGCCAGGGATCCTACGAGCAGTACTTC. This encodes CASSLKGQGSYEQYF.

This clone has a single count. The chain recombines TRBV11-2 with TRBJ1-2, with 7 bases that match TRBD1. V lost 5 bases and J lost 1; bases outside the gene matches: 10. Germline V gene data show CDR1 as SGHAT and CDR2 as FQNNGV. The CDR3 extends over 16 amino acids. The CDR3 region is CASSPSRRGRNYGYTF. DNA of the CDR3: TGTGCCAGCAGCCCGAGTCGAAGGGGGCGTAACTATGGCTACACCTTC. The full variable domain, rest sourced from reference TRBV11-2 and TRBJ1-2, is EAGVAQSPRYKIIEKRQSVAFWCNPISGHATLYWYQQILGQGPKLLIQFQNNGVVDDSQLPKDRFSAERLKGVDSTLKIQPAKLEDSAVYLCASSPSRRGRNYGYTFGSGTRLTVV.